This passage covers 21 T cell receptor beta chains from one sample sequenced in a study of blood T cells in healthy people across ages (dated by TCRdb to between 2014 and 2017). The method was 5' RACE. Sequenced using an Illumina HiSeq 2500. The second PCR ran for roughly 7 to 11 cycles and used a J-beta primer mix along with a sample-barcoded 5' primer. The raw public reads went through TCRdb reprocessing: fastp at Q25, MiXCR clone calling, in-frame beta chains kept. Merged by CDR3 protein, the rows form single entries marked with the most common genes and DNA. This sample lists about 580,000 distinct CDR3 sequences; more than 45% were detected once. Around 23% of the sample lies in the top ten. Sequencing used blood. Receptors originate from a man older than 75 in good health.

This clonotype was detected a few times. The genes are TRBV7-9 and TRBJ2-5; TRBD2 agrees at 10 bases. The trim removed 5 bases at V and 0 bases at J, leaving 6 bases unmatched. There are 16 residues in the CDR3. Per the germline V gene, CDR1 is SEHNR and CDR2 is FQNEAQ (reference sequence). This CDR3 reads CASSPSSGSNQETQYF. CDR3 DNA sequence: TGTGCCAGCAGCCCGTCTAGCGGGAGCAACCAAGAGACCCAGTACTTC.

This clonotype was seen a few times. The V gene is TRBV20-1, the J gene TRBJ2-4, with D tentatively TRBD1 or TRBD2 (5 bases each). The last part of the DNA fits TRBJ2-7 better; the J call may be wrong. Germline values: CDR1 DFQATT, CDR2 SNEGSKA (reference sequence). The CDR3 is 15 amino acids. Here the CDR3 DNA reads TGCAGTGCTAGTGGGGACCGAGATTCGGGGCGCGAGCAGTACTTC. Residues: CSASGDRDSGREQYF.

J is TRBJ1-1 and V is TRBV5-1; the D gene is possibly TRBD1 (6 bases). This CDR3 is 12 amino acids long. Trimming pared 0 bases from V and 10 bases from J, leaving 10 bases between. CDR1 SGHRS and CDR2 YFSETQ come from the germline V gene. The CDR3: CASSLDGGPAFF. The CDR3 bases are TGCGCCAGCAGCTTGGATGGGGGGCCAGCTTTCTTT.

In this sample, this clonotype turned up a few times. The chain has TRBV14 and TRBJ2-5; the D gene is possibly TRBD2 (5 bases). CDR3 size: 13 residues. CDR1 and CDR2 from the germline V gene are SGHDN and FVKESK. The V and J ends lost 0 bases and 7 bases respectively, with 9 bases between them. CDR3 in DNA: TGTGCCAGCAGCCAAGATCTAGCCGGGACCCAGTACTTC. Protein sequence: CASSQDLAGTQYF.

This clonotype was recorded a few times. The chain has TRBV20-1 and TRBJ2-7; 9 nucleotides line up with TRBD2. The CDR3 is made up of 14 amino acids. The V gene end was trimmed by 6 bases and the J gene end by 5 bases; junction bases not matched to a gene: 11. The germline CDR1 and CDR2 sequences are DFQATT and SNEGSKA (reference sequence). CDR3 amino acids: CSANPGTSTHEQYF. The CDR3 region has the DNA TGCAGTGCAAATCCCGGGACTAGCACCCACGAGCAGTACTTC.

J is TRBJ1-1 and V is TRBV29-1; D is perhaps TRBD1 (5 bases). Germline lookup yields CDR1 SQVTM and CDR2 ANQGSEA. V gave up 5 bases and J gave up 1 base, with 5 bases separating them. The CDR3 has 11 residues. The CDR3 DNA sequence: TGCAGCGTTCAGGGGAACACTGAAGCTTTCTTT. Its protein is CSVQGNTEAFF.

The chain recombines TRBV10-3 with TRBJ2-1; the D call may be TRBD1 or TRBD2 (5 bases each). The CDR3 sequence is 17 residues long. The ends were cut back, 2 bases at V and 0 bases at J, with 14 bases in the middle. Per the germline V gene, CDR1 is ENHRY and CDR2 is SYGVKD. The CDR3 sequence: CAISEDERGASYNEQFF. CDR3 sequence (DNA): TGTGCCATCAGTGAGGACGAAAGGGGAGCCTCCTACAATGAGCAGTTCTTC.

For this clonotype: This clone may be a read error of a much larger clone one base away. The CDR3 here is CASSWTRGSADTQYF. Here the CDR3 DNA reads TGTGCCAGCAGTTGGACTAGAGGGAGTGCAGATACGCAGTATTTT. The rearrangement links TRBV12-3 or TRBV12-4 to TRBJ2-3, with 7 bases that match TRBD2. This CDR3 spans 15 amino acids. V lost 4 bases and J lost 4; bases outside the gene matches: 8.

This clonotype occurred many times. The chain recombines TRBV10-2 with TRBJ2-3, with 8 bases that match TRBD2. V lost 1 base to trimming and J lost 2 bases; unmatched junction nucleotides: 5. CDR3 length: 16 residues. CDR1 is WSHSY and CDR2 is SAAADI in the germline V gene. CDR3 DNA: TGCGCCAGCAGTGAGTTGTCGGGGGGGCACACAGATACGCAGTATTTT. Its protein is CASSELSGGHTDTQYF.

This clonotype was counted a few times. The genes are TRBV6-2 or TRBV6-3 and TRBJ2-1, with 12 bases matching TRBD2. The CDR3 sequence is 15 residues long. Germline V gene sequence: CDR1 MNHEY, CDR2 SVGEGT. V trimming: 4 bases; J trimming: 5 bases; junction bases outside the gene matches: 3. Here the CDR3 reads CASSSSGRAHNEQFF. CDR3 bases: TGTGCCAGCAGTTCTAGCGGGAGGGCCCACAATGAGCAGTTCTTC.

This chain joins TRBV7-2 and TRBJ2-5; a weak D match, TRBD1 (5 bases). CDR1 and CDR2 from the germline V gene are SGHTA and FQGNSA. Trimming left V 4 bases short and J 13 bases short, with 16 bases between. CDR3 size: 12 residues. In DNA form, the CDR3 reads TGTGCCAGCAGCTCGGTCGGAACTCAGGGGTACTTC. This sequence encodes CASSSVGTQGYF. The full variable domain, in which reference TRBV7-2 and TRBJ2-5 provide the parts outside the CDR3, is GAGVSQSPSNKVTEKGKDVELRCDPISGHTALYWYRQSLGQGLEFLIYFQGNSAPDKSGLPSDRFSAERTGGSVSTLTIQRTQQEDSAVYLCASSSVGTQGYFGPGTRLLVL.

The chain combines TRBV19 with TRBJ2-7; possibly TRBD2 for D (5 bases). The DNA matches TRBJ2-4 better at its end, which makes the J call doubtful. From germline, CDR1 is LNHDA and CDR2 SQIVND (reference sequence). The CDR3 runs to 18 residues. This CDR3 is CASSPTSYQAPPSNIQYF. Here the CDR3 DNA reads TGTGCCAGTAGTCCTACTAGTTACCAAGCTCCCCCGTCAAACATTCAGTACTTC.

The V gene is TRBV7-2, the J gene TRBJ2-1; 8 nucleotides align to TRBD2. V shed 2 bases and J 5 bases; nucleotides not matched to a gene: 11. Looked up from germline, CDR1 is SGHTA and CDR2 is FQGNSA. This CDR3 is 17 amino acids long. The chain's CDR3 is CASSLRLLSGGNNEQFF. For the CDR3, the DNA is TGTGCCAGCAGCTTACGTCTCTTGTCGGGAGGGAACAATGAGCAGTTCTTC.

The CDR3 here is CASSGADGQGRVSNYGYTF. The CDR3 DNA is TGCGCCAGCAGTGGGGCGGACGGACAGGGAAGGGTCTCTAACTATGGCTACACCTTC. This chain links TRBV10-2 with TRBJ1-2, with 8 bases aligning to TRBD1. Germline trimming cut 4 bases from V and 0 bases from J; bases unmatched to any gene: 16. CDR3 length: 19 amino acids. The germline V gene has CDR1 WSHSY and CDR2 SAAADI.

The rearrangement joins TRBV20-1 to TRBJ1-1, with 10 bases lining up with TRBD1. Germline V gives CDR1 DFQATT, CDR2 SNEGSKA (reference sequence). Unmatched junction bases numbered 7, after V lost 6 bases and J lost 3 bases. The CDR3 runs 14 residues. The CDR3 DNA reads TGCAGTGCACGTCCCGGGACAGGGGACACTGAAGCTTTCTTT. Encoded protein: CSARPGTGDTEAFF.

The rearrangement links TRBV21-1 to TRBJ2-5; the table names TRBD2, a call not compared with the DNA. TRBV21-1 is annotated as a pseudogene. The CDR3 is made up of 17 amino acids. In DNA, the CDR3 is TGTGCCAGTCCCAGCACCCCTCGGAGACTAGAGGACTTGTGGCGGTACTTC. This codes for CASPSTPRRLEDLWRYF.

This clonotype has a handful of counts. This rearrangement joins TRBV7-8 to TRBJ1-1; the match to TRBD1 covers 9 bases. Trimming removed 3 bases from V and 10 bases from J; junction bases left unmatched: 3. The CDR3 is 12 amino acids. Germline assignment: CDR1 SGHVS and CDR2 FQNEAQ. The DNA for the CDR3 is TGTGCCAGCAGCTTGACGACAGGGGGAGCTTTCTTT. It encodes CASSLTTGGAFF.

This clonotype occurred once. The chain joins TRBV12-3 or TRBV12-4 to TRBJ2-7; 8 bases align to TRBD1. This CDR3 is 14 amino acids long. V was clipped by 6 bases and J by 11 bases; unmatched bases: 15. The CDR3 is CASRLTGTGAPEYF. The DNA of the CDR3 is TGTGCCAGCAGGTTGACCGGGACAGGTGCTCCTGAGTACTTC.

The chain links TRBV28 to TRBJ1-1; 9 positions match TRBD1. V was clipped by 0 bases and J by 4 bases; unmatched bases: 3. CDR1 MDHEN and CDR2 SYDVKM come from the germline V gene. The CDR3 loop spans 15 amino acids. DNA of the CDR3: TGTGCCAGCAGTTTATGGGACAGGGGCAGCACTGAAGCTTTCTTT. It yields the protein CASSLWDRGSTEAFF.

The DNA of the CDR3 is TGTGCCAGCACCAAGGGGGGTTATCAGCCCCAGCATTTT. It codes for CASTKGGYQPQHF. This chain links TRBV12-3 or TRBV12-4 with TRBJ1-5, with a tentative D call TRBD1 (6 bases). V gave up 7 bases and J gave up 5 bases, with 12 bases separating them. The CDR3 is 13 residues long.

The gene calls are TRBV5-1 and TRBJ2-1, with TRBD2 matching 14 bases. CDR3 length: 19 residues. Germline V gene data show CDR1 as SGHRS and CDR2 as YFSETQ. V lost 0 bases, J lost 7 bases, and 12 bases stayed unmatched. The CDR3 nucleotides are TGCGCCAGCAGCTTGGGACGGACAGGGACTAGCGGGAGTACGAATGAGCAGTTCTTC. Protein product: CASSLGRTGTSGSTNEQFF.